Shown below are 8 T cell receptor beta chains from a single sample sequenced in a study of T cell responses to AZD1222 COVID-19 vaccine. Assay used: immunoSEQ multiplex PCR; TCRdb lists only in-frame clones, some missing. The data contain 150,000 or so clones, around 90% of them singletons. Sequenced here: peripheral blood, sampled 28 days after the second AZD1222 dose. These TCRs come from an adult who received the AZD1222 COVID-19 vaccine.

The chain combines TRBV30 with TRBJ1-1; the D gene is possibly TRBD1 (5 bases). The germline gives CDR1 GTSNPN, CDR2 SVGIG (reference sequence). Deletions cut 6 bases from V and 1 base from J, with 15 bases between. The CDR3 contains 14 residues. The CDR3 is CACSLRGANTEAFF. The CDR3 nucleotides are TGTGCCTGTTCACTTCGAGGGGCGAACACTGAAGCTTTCTTT.

V usage is TRBV19 and J usage is TRBJ2-7, with D possibly being TRBD1 (6 bases). CDR1 LNHDA and CDR2 SQIVND come from the germline V gene (reference sequence). With 4 bases removed from V and 3 bases from J, the gap between germline ends came to 10 bases. This CDR3 has 13 amino acids. For the CDR3, the DNA is TGTGCCAGTAGTAATGGACAGAACTACGAGCAGTACTTC. The encoded protein is CASSNGQNYEQYF.

This clone was seen a single time. The chain has TRBV4-3 and TRBJ2-6, with 9 bases fitting TRBD1. V shed 2 bases, J shed 1 base, and the junction held 6 bases outside the gene matches. Germline loops: CDR1 LGHNA, CDR2 YSLEER. The CDR3 consists of 18 residues. The CDR3 here is CASSQSTGGGSGANVLTF. DNA for the CDR3: TGCGCCAGCAGCCAATCGACAGGGGGGGGATCTGGGGCCAACGTCCTGACTTTC.

V gene TRBV3-1 (or the pseudogene TRBV3-2) combines with J gene TRBJ1-4; 7 nucleotides align to TRBD1. Germline CDR1 LGHDT, CDR2 YNNKEL (reference sequence). The CDR3 totals 17 residues. Unmatched junction bases numbered 7, after V lost 3 bases and J lost 0 bases. The CDR3 DNA follows: TGTGCCAGCAGCCATTGGGACAGCCACACAACTAATGAAAAACTGTTTTTT. Translating gives CASSHWDSHTTNEKLFF.

This chain uses TRBV5-1 with TRBJ1-5; the D gene is possibly TRBD1 (5 bases). The CDR3 spans 14 residues. Germline lookup yields CDR1 SGHRS and CDR2 YFSETQ. Trimming stripped 1 base from V and 7 bases from J, with 12 bases between. The CDR3 nucleotides are TGCGCCAGCAGCTTGAGTGGGGGAGGACAGCCCCAGCATTTT. Translation: CASSLSGGGQPQHF.

The V gene is TRBV5-1, the J gene TRBJ1-2; D is undetermined. The V end lost 0 bases, the J end lost 3 bases, and 12 bases lay between the germline ends. The CDR3 has 15 residues. Germline V gives CDR1 SGHRS, CDR2 YFSETQ. In nucleotides, the CDR3 is TGCGCCAGCAGCTTGGTGGCGGGGTTGGACTATGGCTACACCTTC. Translated: CASSLVAGLDYGYTF.

This clone was seen more than once but under ten times. The chain joins TRBV6-6 to TRBJ1-5; 7 bases align to TRBD1. Germline V gene data show CDR1 as MNHNY and CDR2 as SVGAGI (reference sequence). The V and J ends lost 2 bases and 6 bases, in that order; junction bases with no gene match: 7. This CDR3 has 15 residues. The CDR3 region is CASSYTTGWFQPQHF. CDR3 nucleotide sequence: TGTGCCAGCAGTTACACGACAGGGTGGTTTCAGCCCCAGCATTTT.

The chain joins TRBV19 to TRBJ1-6; 7 nucleotides align to TRBD1. CDR1 and CDR2 (germline): LNHDA, SQIVND (reference sequence). This CDR3 contains 11 residues. V was pared by 5 bases and J by 15 bases, with 4 bases of the junction left unmatched. The CDR3 nucleotides read TGTGCCAGTAGTTTACAGGGGCACCTCCACTTT. This codes for CASSLQGHLHF.